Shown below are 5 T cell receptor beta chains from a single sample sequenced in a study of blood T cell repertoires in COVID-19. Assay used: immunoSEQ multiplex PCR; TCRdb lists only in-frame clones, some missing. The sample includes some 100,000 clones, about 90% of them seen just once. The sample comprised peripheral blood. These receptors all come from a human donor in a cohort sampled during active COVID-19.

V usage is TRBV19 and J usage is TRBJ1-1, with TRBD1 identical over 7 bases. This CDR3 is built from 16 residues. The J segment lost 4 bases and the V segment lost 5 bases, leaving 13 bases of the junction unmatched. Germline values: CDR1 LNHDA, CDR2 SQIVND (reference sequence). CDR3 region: CASSAPGQPKSTEAFF. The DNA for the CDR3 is TGTGCCAGTAGTGCCCCGGGACAGCCTAAGAGCACTGAAGCTTTCTTT.

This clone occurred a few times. The CDR3 is CASRREAGANVLTF. The CDR3 bases are TGTGCCAGCAGGAGGGAGGCTGGGGCCAACGTCCTGACTTTC. This rearrangement joins TRBV27 to TRBJ2-6; possibly TRBD2 for D (6 bases). The CDR3 sequence is 14 residues long. Trimming stripped 6 bases from V and 2 bases from J, with 8 bases between. Germline lookup yields CDR1 MNHEY and CDR2 SMNVEV (reference sequence). Full variable domain (remainder filled in from reference TRBV27 and TRBJ2-6): EAQVTQNPRYLITVTGKKLTVTCSQNMNHEYMSWYRQDPGLGLRQIYYSMNVEVTDKGDVPEGYKVSRKEKRNFPLILESPSPNQTSLYFCASRREAGANVLTFGAGSRLTVL.

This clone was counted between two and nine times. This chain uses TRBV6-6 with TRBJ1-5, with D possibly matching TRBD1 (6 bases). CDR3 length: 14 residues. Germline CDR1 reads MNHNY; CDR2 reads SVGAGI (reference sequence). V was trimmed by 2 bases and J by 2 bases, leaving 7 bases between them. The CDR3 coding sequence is TGTGCCAGCAGTTACAGACAGGGCAATCAGCCCCAGCATTTT. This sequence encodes CASSYRQGNQPQHF.

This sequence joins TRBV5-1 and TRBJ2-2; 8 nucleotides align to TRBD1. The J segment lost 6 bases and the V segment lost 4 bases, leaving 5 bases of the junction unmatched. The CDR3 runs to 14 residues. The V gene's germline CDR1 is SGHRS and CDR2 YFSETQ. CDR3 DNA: TGCGCCAGCAGCCCGGACAGGGCTCCCGGGGAGCTGTTTTTT. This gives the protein CASSPDRAPGELFF.

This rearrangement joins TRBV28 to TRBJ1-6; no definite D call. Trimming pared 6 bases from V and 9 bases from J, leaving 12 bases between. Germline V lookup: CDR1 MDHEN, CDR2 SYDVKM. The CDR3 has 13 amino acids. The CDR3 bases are TGTGCCAGCAGCCGACACGATTCTTCACCCCTCCACTTT. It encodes CASSRHDSSPLHF.